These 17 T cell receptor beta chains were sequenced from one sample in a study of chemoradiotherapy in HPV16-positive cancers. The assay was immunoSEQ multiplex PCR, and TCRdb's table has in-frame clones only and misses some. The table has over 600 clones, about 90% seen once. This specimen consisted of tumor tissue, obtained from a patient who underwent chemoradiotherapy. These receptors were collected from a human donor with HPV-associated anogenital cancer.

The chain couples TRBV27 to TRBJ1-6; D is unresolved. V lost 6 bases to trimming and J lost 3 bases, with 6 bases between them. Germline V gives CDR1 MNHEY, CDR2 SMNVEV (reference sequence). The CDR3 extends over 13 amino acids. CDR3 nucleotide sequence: TGTGCCAGCAGCGGGAACTATAATTCACCCCTCCACTTT. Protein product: CASSGNYNSPLHF.

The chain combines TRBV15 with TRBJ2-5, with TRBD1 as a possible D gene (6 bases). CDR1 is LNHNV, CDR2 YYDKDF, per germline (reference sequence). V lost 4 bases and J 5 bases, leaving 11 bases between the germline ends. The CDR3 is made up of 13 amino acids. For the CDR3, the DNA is TGTGCCACCAGCATTGACAGGTGGGAGACCCAGTACTTC. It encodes CATSIDRWETQYF.

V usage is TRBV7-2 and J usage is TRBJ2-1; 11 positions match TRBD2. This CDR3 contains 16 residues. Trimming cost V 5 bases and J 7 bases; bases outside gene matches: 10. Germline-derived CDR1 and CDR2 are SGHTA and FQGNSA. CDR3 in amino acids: CASSTTSGGYWNEQFF. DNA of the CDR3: TGTGCCAGCAGCACCACTAGCGGGGGCTATTGGAATGAGCAGTTCTTC.

The CDR3 reads CASSLTTAYQPQHF. In DNA form, the CDR3 reads TGTGCCAGCAGCTTGACGACGGCCTACCAGCCCCAGCATTTT. The V gene is TRBV2, the J gene TRBJ1-5, with unresolved D. Germline lookup yields CDR1 SNHLY and CDR2 FYNNEI. The CDR3 extends over 14 amino acids. V lost 6 bases and J lost 7, with 16 bases in between.

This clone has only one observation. This CDR3 is CASSPRQGSYNEQFF. The CDR3, as DNA: TGCGCCAGCAGCCCCCGACAGGGTTCCTACAATGAGCAGTTCTTC. This chain uses TRBV4-1 with TRBJ2-1; 7 bases map to TRBD1. Germline lookup yields CDR1 MGHRA and CDR2 YSYEKL. This CDR3 spans 15 amino acids. J gave up 1 base and V 4 bases, and 4 bases lay outside the gene matches.

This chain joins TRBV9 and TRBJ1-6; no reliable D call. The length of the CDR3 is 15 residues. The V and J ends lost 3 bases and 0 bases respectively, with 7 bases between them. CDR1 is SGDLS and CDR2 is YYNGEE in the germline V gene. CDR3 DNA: TGTGCCAGCAGCGCACAAAGCTCCTATAATTCACCCCTCCACTTT. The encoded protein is CASSAQSSYNSPLHF.

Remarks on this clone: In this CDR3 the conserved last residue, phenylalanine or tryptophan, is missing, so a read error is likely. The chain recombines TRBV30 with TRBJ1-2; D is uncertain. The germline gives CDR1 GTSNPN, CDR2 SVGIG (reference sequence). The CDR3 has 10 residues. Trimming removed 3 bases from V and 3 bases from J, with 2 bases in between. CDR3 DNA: TGTGCCTGGAGGGACTATGGCTACACCCTC. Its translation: CAWRDYGYTL.

The CDR3 reads CASSLLTGKSGELFF. The DNA of the CDR3 is TGTGCCAGCAGCTTACTAACCGGGAAGTCCGGGGAGCTGTTTTTT. The chain joins TRBV7-2 to TRBJ2-2, with D possibly matching TRBD2 (5 bases). V was pared by 2 bases and J by 6 bases, with 13 bases between. This CDR3 comprises 15 residues. Germline assignment: CDR1 SGHTA and CDR2 FQGNSA.

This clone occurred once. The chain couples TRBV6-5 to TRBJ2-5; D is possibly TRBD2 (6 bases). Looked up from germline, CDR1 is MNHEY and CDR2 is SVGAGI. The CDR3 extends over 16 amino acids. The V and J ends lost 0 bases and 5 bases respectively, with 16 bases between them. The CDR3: CASSYSAGRIGETQYF. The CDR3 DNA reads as TGTGCCAGCAGTTACTCGGCGGGACGAATCGGGGAGACCCAGTACTTC.

CDR3 nucleotides: TGTGCCAGTAGTATAGGGACCGACTATGGCTACACCTTC. Protein sequence: CASSIGTDYGYTF. The chain recombines TRBV19 with TRBJ1-2; D unclear. Germline assignment: CDR1 LNHDA and CDR2 SQIVND (reference sequence). This CDR3 has 13 amino acids. V was shortened by 1 base and J by 3 bases, with 6 bases between the two germline ends.

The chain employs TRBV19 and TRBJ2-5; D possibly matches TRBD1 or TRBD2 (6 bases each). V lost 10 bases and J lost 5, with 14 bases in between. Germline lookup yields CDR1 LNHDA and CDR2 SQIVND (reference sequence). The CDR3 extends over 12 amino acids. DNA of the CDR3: TGTGCCACGGACGGGGGCATGGAGACCCAGTACTTC. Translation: CATDGGMETQYF.

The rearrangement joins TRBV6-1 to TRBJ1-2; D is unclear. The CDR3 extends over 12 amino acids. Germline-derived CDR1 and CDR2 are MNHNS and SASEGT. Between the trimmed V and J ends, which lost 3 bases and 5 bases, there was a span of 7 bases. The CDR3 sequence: CASSDTGYGYTF. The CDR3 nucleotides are TGTGCCAGCAGTGACACGGGATATGGCTACACCTTC.

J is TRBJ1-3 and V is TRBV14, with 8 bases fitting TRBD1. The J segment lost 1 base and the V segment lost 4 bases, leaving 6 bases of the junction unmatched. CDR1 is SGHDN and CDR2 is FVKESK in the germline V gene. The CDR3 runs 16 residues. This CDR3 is CASSRAGGASGNTIYF. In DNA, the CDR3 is TGTGCCAGCAGCCGGGCAGGGGGCGCATCTGGAAACACCATATATTTT.

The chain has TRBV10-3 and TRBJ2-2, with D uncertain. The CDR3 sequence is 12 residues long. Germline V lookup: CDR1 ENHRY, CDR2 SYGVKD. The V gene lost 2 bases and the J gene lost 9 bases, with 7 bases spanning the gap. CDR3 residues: CAISEPPRELFF. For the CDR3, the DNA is TGTGCCATCAGTGAGCCCCCAAGGGAGCTGTTTTTT.

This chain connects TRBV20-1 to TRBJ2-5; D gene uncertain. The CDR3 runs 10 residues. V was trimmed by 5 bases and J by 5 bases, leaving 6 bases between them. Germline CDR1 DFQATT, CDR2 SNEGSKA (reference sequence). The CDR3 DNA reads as TGCAGTGCTCGACTCGAGACCCAGTACTTC. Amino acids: CSARLETQYF.

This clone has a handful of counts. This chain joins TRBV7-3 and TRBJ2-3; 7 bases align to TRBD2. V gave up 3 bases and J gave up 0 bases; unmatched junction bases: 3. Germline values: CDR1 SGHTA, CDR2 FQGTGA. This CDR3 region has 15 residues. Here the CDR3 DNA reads TGTGCCAGCAGCTTGGCGGGAGCCAGCACAGATACGCAGTATTTT. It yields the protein CASSLAGASTDTQYF. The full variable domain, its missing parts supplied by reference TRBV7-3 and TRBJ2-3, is GAGVSQTPSNKVTEKGKYVELRCDPISGHTALYWYRQSLGQGPEFLIYFQGTGAADDSGLPNDRFFAVRPEGSVSTLKIQRTERGDSAVYLCASSLAGASTDTQYFGPGTRLTVL.

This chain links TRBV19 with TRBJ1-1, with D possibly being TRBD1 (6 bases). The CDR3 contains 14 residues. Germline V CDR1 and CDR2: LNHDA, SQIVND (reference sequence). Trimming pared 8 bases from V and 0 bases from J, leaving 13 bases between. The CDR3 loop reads CASQRQAMNTEAFF. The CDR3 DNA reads TGTGCCAGTCAAAGACAGGCGATGAACACTGAAGCTTTCTTT.